This TCR beta chain was identified in a study of T cells in Graves' hyperthyroidism and ophthalmopathy. Amplification of TCR beta CDR3 regions used RNA as the template. Primed by the HTBI set, a first-round RT-PCR was run on the TCR CDR3. TCRdb redid the calling of the multiplex PCR reads with MiXCR, one entry per CDR3 protein. The sample holds about half a million distinct CDR3 sequences, 20% seen once. This clonotype was found many times. In germline, CDR1 is LGHDT, CDR2 YNNKEL (reference sequence). The CDR3 runs to 13 residues. V gave up 3 bases and J gave up 5 bases, with 11 bases separating them. This clonotype originated in a man younger than 35 with Graves' hyperthyroidism. Material for sequencing was blood. The V call is TRBV3-1, the J call TRBJ2-7; D ambiguous. The CDR3 region is CASSQDPVDEQYF. For the CDR3, the DNA is TGTGCCAGCAGCCAGGACCCGGTGGACGAGCAGTACTTC.